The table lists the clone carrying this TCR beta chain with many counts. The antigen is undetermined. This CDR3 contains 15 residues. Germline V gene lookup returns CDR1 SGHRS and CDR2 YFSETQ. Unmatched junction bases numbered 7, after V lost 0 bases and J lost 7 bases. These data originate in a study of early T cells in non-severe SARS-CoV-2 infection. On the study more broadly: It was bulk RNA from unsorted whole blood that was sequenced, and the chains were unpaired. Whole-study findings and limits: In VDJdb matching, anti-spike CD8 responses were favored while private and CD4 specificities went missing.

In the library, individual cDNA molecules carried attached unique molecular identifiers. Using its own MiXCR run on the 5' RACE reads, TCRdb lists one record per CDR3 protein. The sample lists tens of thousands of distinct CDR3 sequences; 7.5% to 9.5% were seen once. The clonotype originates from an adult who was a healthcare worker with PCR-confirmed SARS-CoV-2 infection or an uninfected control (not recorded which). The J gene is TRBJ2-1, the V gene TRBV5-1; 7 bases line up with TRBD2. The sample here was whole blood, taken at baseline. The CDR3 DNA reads TGCGCCAGCAGCTTGGCGTCGGGAGGAAGTAATGAGCAGTTCTTC. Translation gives CASSLASGGSNEQFF.